This T cell receptor beta chain came from a study of PD-1 blockade in classical Hodgkin lymphoma. The data were produced by immunoSEQ multiplex PCR, yet TCRdb's version contains in-frame clones alone and is incomplete. The table records 11,000 or so clones, about three quarters of them present only once. Every patient was affected by relapse after autologous stem cell transplantation, while exposure to brentuximab vedotin was not uniform. The length of the CDR3 is 13 residues. The germline CDR1 and CDR2 sequences are SNHLY and FYNNEI. V was pared by 11 bases and J by 3 bases, with 16 bases between. This TCR came from a human donor with classical Hodgkin lymphoma. The specimen was peripheral blood mononuclear cells (PBMCs), collected at baseline. This chain uses TRBV2 with TRBJ2-5; TRBD2 is a possible D gene (6 bases). This chain's CDR3 is CASQGLEEETQYF. The CDR3 region has the DNA TGTGCCTCCCAGGGACTGGAGGAAGAGACCCAGTACTTC.